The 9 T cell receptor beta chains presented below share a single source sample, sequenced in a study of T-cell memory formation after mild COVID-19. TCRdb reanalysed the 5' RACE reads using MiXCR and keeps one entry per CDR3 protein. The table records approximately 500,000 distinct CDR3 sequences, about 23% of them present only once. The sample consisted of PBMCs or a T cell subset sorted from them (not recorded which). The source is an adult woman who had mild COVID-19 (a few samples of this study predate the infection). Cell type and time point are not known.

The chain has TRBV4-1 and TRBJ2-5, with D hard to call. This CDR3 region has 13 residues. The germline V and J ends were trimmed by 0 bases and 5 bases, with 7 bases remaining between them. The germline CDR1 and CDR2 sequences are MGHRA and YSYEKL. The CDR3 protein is CASSQDESETQYF. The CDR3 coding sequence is TGCGCCAGCAGCCAAGATGAGTCGGAGACCCAGTACTTC.

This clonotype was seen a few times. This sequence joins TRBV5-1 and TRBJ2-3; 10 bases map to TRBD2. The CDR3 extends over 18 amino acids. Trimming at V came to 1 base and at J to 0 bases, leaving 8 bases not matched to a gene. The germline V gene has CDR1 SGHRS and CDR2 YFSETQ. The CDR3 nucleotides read TGCGCCAGCAGCTTGCTCTCTTCTAGCGGGGGAAGCACAGATACGCAGTATTTT. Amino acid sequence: CASSLLSSSGGSTDTQYF.

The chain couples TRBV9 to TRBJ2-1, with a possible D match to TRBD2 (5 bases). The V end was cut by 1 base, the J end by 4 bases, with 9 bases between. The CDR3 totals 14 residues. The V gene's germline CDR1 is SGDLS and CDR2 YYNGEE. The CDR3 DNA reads TGTGCCAGCAGCGTATCAGGAGGATACAATGAGCAGTTCTTC. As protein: CASSVSGGYNEQFF. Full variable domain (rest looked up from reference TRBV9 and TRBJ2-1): DSGVTQTPKHLITATGQRVTLRCSPRSGDLSVYWYQQSLDQGLQFLIQYYNGEERAKGNILERFSAQQFPDLHSELNLSSLELGDSALYFCASSVSGGYNEQFFGPGTRLTVL.

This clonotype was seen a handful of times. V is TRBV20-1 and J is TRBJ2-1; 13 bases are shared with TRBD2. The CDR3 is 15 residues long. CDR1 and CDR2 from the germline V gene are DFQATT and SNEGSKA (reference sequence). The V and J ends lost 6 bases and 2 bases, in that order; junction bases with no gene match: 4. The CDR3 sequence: CSAPTSGGTYNEQFF. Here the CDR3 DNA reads TGCAGTGCCCCGACTAGCGGGGGGACCTACAATGAGCAGTTCTTC.

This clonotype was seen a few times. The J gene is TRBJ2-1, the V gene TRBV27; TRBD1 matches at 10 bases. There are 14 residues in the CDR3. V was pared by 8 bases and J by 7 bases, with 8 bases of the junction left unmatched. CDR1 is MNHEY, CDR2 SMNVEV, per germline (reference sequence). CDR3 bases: TGTGCCAGCGCGAGGGACAGGGGCACTAATGAGCAGTTCTTC. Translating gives CASARDRGTNEQFF.

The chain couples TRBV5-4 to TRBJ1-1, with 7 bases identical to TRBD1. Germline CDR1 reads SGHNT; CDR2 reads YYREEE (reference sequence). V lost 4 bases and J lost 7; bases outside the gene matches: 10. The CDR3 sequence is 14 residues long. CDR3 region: CASSPTGGQYEAFF. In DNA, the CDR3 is TGTGCCAGCAGCCCGACTGGGGGACAGTATGAAGCTTTCTTT.

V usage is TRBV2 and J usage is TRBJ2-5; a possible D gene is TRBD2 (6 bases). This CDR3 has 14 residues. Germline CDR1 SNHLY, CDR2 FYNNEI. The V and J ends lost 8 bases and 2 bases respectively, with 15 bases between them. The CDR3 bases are TGTGCCAGCGGGGAGGCTAGACAACAAGAGACCCAGTACTTC. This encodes CASGEARQQETQYF.

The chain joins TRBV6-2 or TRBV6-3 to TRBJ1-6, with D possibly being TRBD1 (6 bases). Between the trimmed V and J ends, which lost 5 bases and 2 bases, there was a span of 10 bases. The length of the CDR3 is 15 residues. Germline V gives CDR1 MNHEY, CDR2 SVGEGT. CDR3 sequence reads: CASSPGQTYNSPLHF. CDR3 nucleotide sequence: TGTGCCAGCAGTCCTGGACAGACCTATAATTCACCCCTCCACTTT.

Here the CDR3 reads CASSIPFNEQFF. The CDR3 coding sequence is TGTGCCAGTAGTATCCCGTTCAATGAGCAGTTCTTC. V usage is TRBV19 and J usage is TRBJ2-1; no clear D. The germline V gene has CDR1 LNHDA and CDR2 SQIVND (reference sequence). The CDR3 is made up of 12 amino acids. V was shortened by 3 bases and J by 6 bases, with 6 bases between the two germline ends.